Sequencing of this T cell receptor beta chain was carried out in a study of T cells after yellow fever vaccination. The CDR3 covers 16 residues. Germline-derived CDR1 and CDR2 are SGHRS and YFSETQ. The trim removed 1 base at V and 0 bases at J, leaving 4 bases unmatched. By 5'RACE template switching, TCR cDNA was produced, with a universal primer site and UMIs added in the process. Each CDR3 protein is one row after TCRdb ran MiXCR on the 5' RACE reads. The sample consists of 78,000 or so distinct CDR3 sequences, around 7.9% of them appearing once. This clonotype was observed at least ten times. The sequenced sample was CD8+ T cells sorted from PBMCs, obtained 9 to 10 days after the first yellow fever vaccination. The clonotype was recovered from a man between 18 and 29 years old who received the YFV17D yellow fever vaccine. V gene TRBV5-1 combines with J gene TRBJ2-1, with 7 bases matching TRBD1. CDR3 nucleotide sequence: TGCGCCAGCAGCTTGCTGTGGGACAGCTCCTACAATGAGCAGTTCTTC. This translates into CASSLLWDSSYNEQFF.